The table lists the clone carrying this T cell receptor (beta chain) with many counts. Its target is not known. The data were obtained in a study of response to subunit inactivated influenza vaccine. Between the trimmed V and J ends, which lost 5 bases and 4 bases, there was a span of 9 bases. This CDR3 is built from 13 residues. CDR1 SGHTA and CDR2 FQGNSA come from the germline V gene. Via MiXCR, TCRdb re-called the RT-PCR reads, giving one row per CDR3 protein. The top ten clones hold about a tenth of a sample with hundreds of thousands of distinct CDR3 sequences, 15% to 20% of them seen once. Study-wide results and caveats: T cells newly recruited by each seasonal influenza vaccination are few, the authors suggested.

The rearrangement uses TRBV7-2 and TRBJ1-5; D call uncertain. The sample in question was PBMCs from blood, obtained 4 to 6 days after vaccination. This TCR came from a man over 45 who received an inactivated influenza vaccine. The CDR3: CASSQDGNQPQHF. The CDR3 DNA is TGTGCCAGCAGCCAGGACGGGAATCAGCCCCAGCATTTT. Full variable domain (missing parts from reference TRBV7-2 and TRBJ1-5): GAGVSQSPSNKVTEKGKDVELRCDPISGHTALYWYRQSLGQGLEFLIYFQGNSAPDKSGLPSDRFSAERTGGSVSTLTIQRTQQEDSAVYLCASSQDGNQPQHFGDGTRLSIL.